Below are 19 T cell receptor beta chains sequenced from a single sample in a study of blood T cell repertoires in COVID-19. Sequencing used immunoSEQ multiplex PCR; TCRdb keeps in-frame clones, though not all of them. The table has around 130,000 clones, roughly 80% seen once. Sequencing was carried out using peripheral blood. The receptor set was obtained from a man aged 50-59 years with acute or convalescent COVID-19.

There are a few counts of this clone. CDR3 bases: TGCGCCAGCAGCTTGGGTGTCCAGCGGGGAAGGGATGAGCAGTTCTTC. Encoded protein: CASSLGVQRGRDEQFF. The chain links TRBV5-1 to TRBJ2-1, with TRBD2 matching 7 bases. CDR1 SGHRS and CDR2 YFSETQ come from the germline V gene. V was clipped by 0 bases and J by 8 bases; unmatched bases: 11. This CDR3 is 16 amino acids long.

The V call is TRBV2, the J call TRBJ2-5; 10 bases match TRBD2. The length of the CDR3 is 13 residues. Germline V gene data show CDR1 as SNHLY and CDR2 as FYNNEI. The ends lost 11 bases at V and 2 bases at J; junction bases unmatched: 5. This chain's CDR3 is CAGSGGSQETQYF. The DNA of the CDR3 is TGTGCCGGTAGCGGGGGGTCACAAGAGACCCAGTACTTC.

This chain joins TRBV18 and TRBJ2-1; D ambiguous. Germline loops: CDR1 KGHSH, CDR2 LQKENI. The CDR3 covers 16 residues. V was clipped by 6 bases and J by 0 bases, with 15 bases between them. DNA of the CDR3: TGTGCCAGCTCTCGTTCCCAGGCGACCTCCTACAATGAGCAGTTCTTC. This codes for CASSRSQATSYNEQFF.

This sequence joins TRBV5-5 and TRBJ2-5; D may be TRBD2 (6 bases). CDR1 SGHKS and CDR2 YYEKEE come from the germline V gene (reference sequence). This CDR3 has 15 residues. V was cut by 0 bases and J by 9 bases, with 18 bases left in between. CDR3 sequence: CASSLVGRRWGAQYF. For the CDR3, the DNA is TGTGCCAGCAGCTTGGTAGGACGCCGGTGGGGGGCCCAGTACTTC.

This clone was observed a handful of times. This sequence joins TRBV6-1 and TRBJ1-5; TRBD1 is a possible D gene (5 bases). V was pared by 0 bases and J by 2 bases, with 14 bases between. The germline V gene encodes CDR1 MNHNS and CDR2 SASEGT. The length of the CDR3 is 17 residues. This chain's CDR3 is CASSEAGRGWGNQPQHF. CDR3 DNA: TGTGCCAGCAGTGAAGCGGGGAGGGGTTGGGGCAATCAGCCCCAGCATTTT.

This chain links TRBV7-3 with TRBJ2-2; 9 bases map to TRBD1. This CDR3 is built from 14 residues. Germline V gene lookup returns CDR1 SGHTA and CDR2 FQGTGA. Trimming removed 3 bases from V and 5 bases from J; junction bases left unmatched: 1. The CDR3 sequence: CASSFGTGTGELFF. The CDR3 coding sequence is TGTGCCAGCAGCTTCGGGACAGGGACCGGGGAGCTGTTTTTT.

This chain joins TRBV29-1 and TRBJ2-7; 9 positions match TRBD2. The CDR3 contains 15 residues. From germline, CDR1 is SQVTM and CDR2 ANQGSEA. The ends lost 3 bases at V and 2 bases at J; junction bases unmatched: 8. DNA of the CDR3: TGCAGCGTTGATGATGGATCTAGCGGGGCCTACGAGCAGTACTTC. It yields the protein CSVDDGSSGAYEQYF.

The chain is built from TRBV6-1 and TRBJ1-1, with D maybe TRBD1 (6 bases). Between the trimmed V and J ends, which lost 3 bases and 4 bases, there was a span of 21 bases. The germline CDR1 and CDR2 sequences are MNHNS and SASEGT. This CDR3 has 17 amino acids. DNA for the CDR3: TGTGCCAGCAGTGACGTTAGGGGCAGGGGAAGGGGCACTGAAGCTTTCTTT. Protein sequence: CASSDVRGRGRGTEAFF.

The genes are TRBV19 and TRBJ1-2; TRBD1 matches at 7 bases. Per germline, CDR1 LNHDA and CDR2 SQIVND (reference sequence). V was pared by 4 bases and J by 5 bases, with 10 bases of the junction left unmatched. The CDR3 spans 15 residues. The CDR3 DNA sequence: TGTGCCAGTAGTACCCCCTTACAGGGGCGGTATGGCTACACCTTC. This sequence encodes CASSTPLQGRYGYTF. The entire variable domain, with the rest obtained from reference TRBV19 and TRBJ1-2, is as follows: DGGITQSPKYLFRKEGQNVTLSCEQNLNHDAMYWYRQDPGQGLRLIYYSQIVNDFQKGDIAEGYSVSREKKESFPLTVTSAQKNPTAFYLCASSTPLQGRYGYTFGSGTRLTVV.

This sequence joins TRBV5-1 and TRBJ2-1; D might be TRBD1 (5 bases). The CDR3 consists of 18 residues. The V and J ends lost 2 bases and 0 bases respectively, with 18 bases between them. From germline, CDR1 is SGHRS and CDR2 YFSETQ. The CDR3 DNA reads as TGCGCCAGCAGCTTTTCATTCAGGGAAAGGAGCTCCTACAATGAGCAGTTCTTC. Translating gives CASSFSFRERSSYNEQFF.

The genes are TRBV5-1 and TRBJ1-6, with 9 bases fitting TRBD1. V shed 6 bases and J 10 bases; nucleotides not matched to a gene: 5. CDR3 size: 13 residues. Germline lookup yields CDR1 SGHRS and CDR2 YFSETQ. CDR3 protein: CASTQGAGSPLHF. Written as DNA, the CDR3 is TGCGCCAGCACACAGGGGGCCGGCTCACCCCTCCACTTT.

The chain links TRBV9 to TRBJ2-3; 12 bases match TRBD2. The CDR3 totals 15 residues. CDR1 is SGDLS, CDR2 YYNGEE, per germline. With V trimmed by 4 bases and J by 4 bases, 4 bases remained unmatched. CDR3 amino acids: CASSNGLAGSDTQYF. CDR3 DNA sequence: TGTGCCAGCAGCAACGGACTAGCGGGGTCAGATACGCAGTATTTT.

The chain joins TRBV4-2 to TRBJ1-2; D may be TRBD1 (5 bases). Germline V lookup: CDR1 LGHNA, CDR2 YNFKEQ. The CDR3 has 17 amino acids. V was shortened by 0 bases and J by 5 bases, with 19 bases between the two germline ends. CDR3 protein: CASSQDLGAQAGYGYTF. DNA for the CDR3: TGTGCCAGCAGCCAAGATCTCGGGGCTCAAGCGGGATATGGCTACACCTTC.

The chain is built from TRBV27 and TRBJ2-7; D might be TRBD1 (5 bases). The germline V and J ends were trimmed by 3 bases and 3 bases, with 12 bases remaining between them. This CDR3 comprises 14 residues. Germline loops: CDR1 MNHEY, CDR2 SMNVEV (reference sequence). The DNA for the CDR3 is TGTGCCAGCAGTTTTTCAGGGTCAGTCTACGAGCAGTACTTC. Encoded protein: CASSFSGSVYEQYF.

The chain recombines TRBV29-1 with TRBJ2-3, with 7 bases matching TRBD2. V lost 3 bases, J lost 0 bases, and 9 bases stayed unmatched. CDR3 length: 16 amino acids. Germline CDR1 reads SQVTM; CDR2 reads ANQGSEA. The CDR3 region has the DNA TGCAGCGTTGATTCCTTGGGGGGGGTGAGCACAGATACGCAGTATTTT. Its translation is CSVDSLGGVSTDTQYF.

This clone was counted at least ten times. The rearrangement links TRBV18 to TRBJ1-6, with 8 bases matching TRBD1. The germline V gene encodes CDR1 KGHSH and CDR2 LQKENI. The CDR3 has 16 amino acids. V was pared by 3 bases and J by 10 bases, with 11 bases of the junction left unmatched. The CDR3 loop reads CASSPSVGQGRSPLHF. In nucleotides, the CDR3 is TGTGCCAGCTCACCCTCTGTTGGACAGGGTAGGTCACCCCTCCACTTT. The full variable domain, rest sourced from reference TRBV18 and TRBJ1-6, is NAGVMQNPRHLVRRRGQEARLRCSPMKGHSHVYWYRQLPEEGLKFMVYLQKENIIDESGMPKERFSAEFPKEGPSILRIQQVVRGDSAAYFCASSPSVGQGRSPLHFGNGTRLTVT.

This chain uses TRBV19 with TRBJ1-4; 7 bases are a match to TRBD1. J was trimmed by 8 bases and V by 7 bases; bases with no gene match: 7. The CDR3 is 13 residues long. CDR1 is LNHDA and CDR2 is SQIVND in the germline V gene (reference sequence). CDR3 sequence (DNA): TGTGCCAGTAAGGTCAGGGGGAAAGAAAAACTGTTTTTT. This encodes CASKVRGKEKLFF.

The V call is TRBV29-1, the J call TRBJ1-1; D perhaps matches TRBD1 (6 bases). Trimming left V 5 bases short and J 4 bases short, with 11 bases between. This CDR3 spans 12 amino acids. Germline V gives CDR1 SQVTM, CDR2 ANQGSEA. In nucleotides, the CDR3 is TGCAGCGTTAGACAGGAAACCACTGAAGCTTTCTTT. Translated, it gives CSVRQETTEAFF.

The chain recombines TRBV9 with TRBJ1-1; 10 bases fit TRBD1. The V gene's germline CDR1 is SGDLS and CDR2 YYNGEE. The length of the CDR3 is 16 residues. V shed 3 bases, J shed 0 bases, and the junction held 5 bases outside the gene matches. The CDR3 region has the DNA TGTGCCAGCAGCGCCCGAGGACAGGGGGTGAACACTGAAGCTTTCTTT. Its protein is CASSARGQGVNTEAFF.